Each of the 23 T cell receptor beta chains below was sequenced from the same sample in a study of T cells in Graves' hyperthyroidism and ophthalmopathy. Amplification targeted TCR beta CDR3 regions from RNA transcripts. Initially, a first-round RT-PCR of the TCR CDR3 employed the HTBI primer set. TCRdb re-called the multiplex PCR reads through MiXCR, storing one row per CDR3 protein. The sample records around 700,000 distinct CDR3 sequences, approximately 40% being singletons. Sequencing was carried out using blood. These receptors all stem from a woman aged 40 to 50 with Graves' hyperthyroidism.

Turning to this clonotype: The conserved final phenylalanine or tryptophan is absent from the CDR3, which likely points to a read error. The chain employs TRBV7-3 and TRBJ1-5, with 9 bases that match TRBD1. The CDR3 extends over 22 amino acids. The junction had 27 bases not matched to a gene; V was cut back by 3 bases and J by 6 bases. CDR1 is SGHTA and CDR2 is FQGTGA in the germline V gene. CDR3 coding DNA: TGTGCCAGCAGCTTTTGCCTATTCGGGACAGGGATTTCTTGTCCGTCCACTCAGCCCCAGCATCTT. Protein product: CASSFCLFGTGISCPSTQPQHL.

J is TRBJ1-2 and V is TRBV6-5, with a weak D call TRBD1 (5 bases). In germline, CDR1 is MNHEY, CDR2 SVGAGI. Trimming cost V 8 bases and J 6 bases, with 13 bases left between them. The CDR3 consists of 12 residues. CDR3 sequence reads: CASGDGRDGYTF. CDR3 DNA sequence: TGTGCCAGCGGGGACGGACGGGATGGCTACACCTTC.

The count of this clonotype is one. The J gene is TRBJ2-7, the V gene TRBV10-3, with 7 bases identical to TRBD1. The CDR3 is 14 residues long. CDR1 is ENHRY, CDR2 SYGVKD, per germline. Trimming cost V 3 bases and J 2 bases; bases outside gene matches: 4. DNA of the CDR3: TGTGCCATCAGTGACGTGACAGGGCCCTACGAGCAGTACTTC. This sequence encodes CAISDVTGPYEQYF.

The chain has TRBV14 and TRBJ2-7, with D perhaps matching TRBD2 (6 bases). Germline CDR1 is SGHDN and CDR2 is FVKESK. The CDR3 is made up of 13 amino acids. Trimming shortened V by 3 bases and J by 7 bases, and 13 bases separated the two germline ends. The chain's CDR3 is CASSHNGRVEQYF. Here the CDR3 DNA reads TGTGCCAGCAGCCACAACGGGAGAGTGGAGCAGTACTTC.

This chain uses TRBV19 with TRBJ2-5, with D perhaps matching TRBD1 or TRBD2 (6 bases each). Germline CDR1 LNHDA, CDR2 SQIVND (reference sequence). The CDR3 loop spans 15 amino acids. The ends were cut back, 10 bases at V and 5 bases at J, with 23 bases in the middle. The CDR3 protein is CATASGAAYGETQYF. CDR3 sequence (DNA): TGTGCCACCGCCTCGGGGGCTGCCTATGGGGAGACCCAGTACTTC. Variable domain in full (rest from reference TRBV19 and TRBJ2-5): DGGITQSPKYLFRKEGQNVTLSCEQNLNHDAMYWYRQDPGQGLRLIYYSQIVNDFQKGDIAEGYSVSREKKESFPLTVTSAQKNPTAFYLCATASGAAYGETQYFGPGTRLLVL.

This clonotype came up many times. This chain uses TRBV29-1 with TRBJ1-4; TRBD1 is a possible D gene (6 bases). Trimming took off 6 bases at V and 5 bases at J, with 16 bases between the two ends. There are 14 residues in the CDR3. CDR1 SQVTM and CDR2 ANQGSEA come from the germline V gene. CDR3 DNA: TGCAGCGTACGGGATTGGACAGCAAATGAAAAACTGTTTTTT. Translation gives CSVRDWTANEKLFF. Full variable domain (rest looked up from reference TRBV29-1 and TRBJ1-4): SAVISQKPSRDICQRGTSLTIQCQVDSQVTMMFWYRQQPGQSLTLIATANQGSEATYESGFVIDKFPISRPNLTFSTLTVSNMSPEDSSIYLCSVRDWTANEKLFFGSGTQLSVL.

This clonotype was seen only a few times. This chain uses TRBV12-3 or TRBV12-4 with TRBJ2-5; D remains ambiguous. This CDR3 is built from 16 residues. Trimming took 4 bases from V and 3 from J, leaving 18 bases between them. CDR3 sequence reads: CASSSPVAVGKETQYF. In DNA form, the CDR3 reads TGTGCCAGCAGTTCCCCGGTTGCTGTCGGTAAAGAGACCCAGTACTTC.

This clonotype was recorded many times. The rearrangement uses TRBV10-3 and TRBJ1-1, with D possibly matching TRBD1 (6 bases). The CDR3 spans 15 residues. From germline, CDR1 is ENHRY and CDR2 SYGVKD. V was trimmed by 6 bases and J by 3 bases, leaving 17 bases between them. The CDR3 sequence is CAIRGSGGKDTEAFF. CDR3 nucleotides: TGTGCCATCAGGGGATCTGGGGGCAAGGACACTGAAGCTTTCTTT.

The chain recombines TRBV29-1 with TRBJ2-5; the match to TRBD1 covers 7 bases. The CDR3 sequence is 13 residues long. Germline CDR1 and CDR2: SQVTM and ANQGSEA. The V and J ends lost 8 bases and 4 bases, in that order; junction bases with no gene match: 10. The CDR3 nucleotides read TGCAGCTCAACAACAGGGGTGGGAGAGACCCAGTACTTC. Protein: CSSTTGVGETQYF.

The rearrangement joins TRBV14 to TRBJ2-2; no definite D call. V lost 4 bases, J lost 6 bases, and 6 bases lay in between. The CDR3 sequence is 12 residues long. CDR1 is SGHDN and CDR2 is FVKESK in the germline V gene. In DNA form, the CDR3 reads TGTGCCAGCAGCCGCGTCCCCGGGGAGCTGTTTTTT. It yields the protein CASSRVPGELFF.

A remark on this clonotype: A much more abundant neighbour one base away suggests this may be a read error. J is TRBJ2-5 and V is TRBV5-1; D unclear. From germline, CDR1 is SGHRS and CDR2 YFSETQ. V was shortened by 6 bases and J by 1 base, with 13 bases between the two germline ends. This CDR3 is built from 14 residues. CDR3 in amino acids: CASTSPATQETQYF. The DNA of the CDR3 is TGCGCCAGCACTTCTCCGGCGACCCAAGAGACCCAGTACTTC. The entire variable domain, with the rest obtained from reference TRBV5-1 and TRBJ2-5, is as follows: KAGVTQTPRYLIKTRGQQVTLSCSPISGHRSVSWYQQTPGQGLQFLFEYFSETQRNKGNFPGRFSGRQFSNSRSEMNVSTLELGDSALYLCASTSPATQETQYFGPGTRLLVL.

The chain is built from TRBV20-1 and TRBJ2-7; 8 nucleotides agree with TRBD1. The CDR3 loop spans 13 amino acids. Germline V gene lookup returns CDR1 DFQATT and CDR2 SNEGSKA (reference sequence). V shed 0 bases, J shed 3 bases, and the junction held 1 base outside the gene matches. Written as DNA, the CDR3 is TGCAGTGCTAGAGACACAGGGGGCTACGAGCAGTACTTC. Translated: CSARDTGGYEQYF.

This chain's CDR3 is CSVEGRGVETGELFF. The DNA of the CDR3 is TGCAGCGTTGAGGGTCGAGGGGTCGAGACCGGGGAGCTGTTTTTT. V gene TRBV29-1 combines with J gene TRBJ2-2; either TRBD1 or TRBD2 may fit D (5 bases each). This CDR3 region has 15 residues. V was clipped by 3 bases and J by 5 bases, with 16 bases between them. Germline V gene lookup returns CDR1 SQVTM and CDR2 ANQGSEA.

DNA for the CDR3: TGTGCCAGCAGCCTCAAGACTAACTATGGCTACACCTTC. This encodes CASSLKTNYGYTF. The V call is TRBV7-2, the J call TRBJ1-2; D is uncertain. The CDR3 has 13 residues. Trimming cost V 5 bases and J 0 bases, with 7 bases left between them. The germline V gene has CDR1 SGHTA and CDR2 FQGNSA.

This clonotype has just a few counts. The V call is TRBV27, the J call TRBJ1-5; no clear D gene. The V end lost 4 bases, the J end lost 7 bases, and 14 bases lay between the germline ends. The CDR3 is 14 residues long. Germline V CDR1 and CDR2: MNHEY, SMNVEV (reference sequence). CDR3 sequence: CASSYEAGPQPQHF. The CDR3 region has the DNA TGTGCCAGCAGTTACGAGGCAGGTCCCCAGCCCCAGCATTTT.

CDR3 amino acids: CASSFGGGANVLTF. In DNA form, the CDR3 reads TGTGCCAGCAGCTTTGGGGGGGGGGCCAACGTCCTGACTTTC. The chain has TRBV7-9 and TRBJ2-6; tentatively, D is TRBD2 (6 bases). Germline V gene sequence: CDR1 SEHNR, CDR2 FQNEAQ (reference sequence). Trimming shortened V by 3 bases and J by 4 bases, and 7 bases separated the two germline ends. The CDR3 consists of 14 residues.

The chain links TRBV10-2 to TRBJ2-5; unclear D gene. This CDR3 region has 13 residues. V lost 7 bases, J lost 0 bases, and 9 bases lay in between. Germline V gene lookup returns CDR1 WSHSY and CDR2 SAAADI. DNA of the CDR3: TGCGCCAGCATATCCGAGTACCAAGAGACCCAGTACTTC. Its protein is CASISEYQETQYF.

This clonotype was seen a few times. The chain couples TRBV7-9 to TRBJ1-5; D remains ambiguous. Looked up from germline, CDR1 is SEHNR and CDR2 is FQNEAQ (reference sequence). V was pared by 6 bases and J by 1 base, with 10 bases between. The CDR3 consists of 14 residues. For the CDR3, the DNA is TGTGCCAGCAGTTACTTGGACAGCAATCAGCCCCAGCATTTT. This codes for CASSYLDSNQPQHF. Full variable domain (outside the CDR3, taken from reference TRBV7-9 and TRBJ1-5): DTGVSQNPRHKITKRGQNVTFRCDPISEHNRLYWYRQTLGQGPEFLTYFQNEAQLEKSRLLSDRFSAERPKGSFSTLEIQRTEQGDSAMYLCASSYLDSNQPQHFGDGTRLSIL.

The chain employs TRBV7-2 and TRBJ2-3, with D hard to call. The CDR3 runs to 13 residues. Germline CDR1 SGHTA, CDR2 FQGNSA. The V and J ends lost 5 bases and 6 bases respectively, with 12 bases between them. The CDR3 here is CASSPRPRDTQYF. DNA of the CDR3: TGTGCCAGCAGCCCCCGACCAAGGGATACGCAGTATTTT. Drawing the rest from reference TRBV7-2 and TRBJ2-3, the complete variable domain is GAGVSQSPSNKVTEKGKDVELRCDPISGHTALYWYRQSLGQGLEFLIYFQGNSAPDKSGLPSDRFSAERTGGSVSTLTIQRTQQEDSAVYLCASSPRPRDTQYFGPGTRLTVL.

The table lists this clonotype with a few counts. The rearrangement joins TRBV7-2 to TRBJ2-7; 9 bases match TRBD1. The J segment lost 7 bases and the V segment lost 6 bases, leaving 10 bases of the junction unmatched. Germline loops: CDR1 SGHTA, CDR2 FQGNSA. The CDR3 loop spans 14 amino acids. CDR3 coding DNA: TGTGCCAGCAGTGCCCTCCGGGACAGGGCAGAGCAGTACTTC. Its translation is CASSALRDRAEQYF.

The chain couples TRBV25-1 to TRBJ1-2; tentative D call: TRBD1 (6 bases). Germline V gene sequence: CDR1 MGHDK, CDR2 SYGVNS. The CDR3 covers 12 residues. The CDR3 sequence is CARGGTDYGYTF. The CDR3 bases are TGTGCTAGGGGGGGAACGGACTATGGCTACACCTTC.

This clonotype was observed a few times. A read error is possible here, since a much larger clone lies one base away. This sequence joins TRBV2 and TRBJ2-6; TRBD2 aligns across 8 bases. Germline-derived CDR1 and CDR2 are SNHLY and FYNNEI. There are 16 residues in the CDR3. The CDR3, as DNA: TGTGCGACCAGGTGGCGGGAGGCGGCTGGGGCCAACGTCCCGACTTTC. Translating gives CATRWREAAGANVPTF.

This sequence joins TRBV2 and TRBJ2-3; 13 nucleotides line up with TRBD2. Germline V gives CDR1 SNHLY, CDR2 FYNNEI. The trim removed 5 bases at V and 13 bases at J, leaving 3 bases unmatched. The CDR3 runs to 12 residues. The CDR3 sequence is CASSWTSGGEYF. Here the CDR3 DNA reads TGTGCCAGCAGTTGGACTAGCGGGGGCGAGTATTTT.